This passage covers 2 T cell receptor beta chains from one sample sequenced in a study of CXCR3-negative and CXCR3-positive naive CD8 T cells. Study-level results: Comparison of naive cells showed more hydrophobic TRB CDR3s in CXCR3-positive than in CXCR3-negative naive cells.

For these receptors, no antigen is known. Carrying UMI labels, the TRB cDNA libraries were prepared through 5' RACE. TCRdb reworked the 5' RACE reads into one entry per CDR3 protein, no DNA. The repertoire table contains some 140,000 distinct CDR3 sequences. The specimen sequenced was naive CXCR3+ CD8+ T cells from blood. Subset here: CD45RO-CCR7+CD27+CD95- naive CD8+ T cells expressing CXCR3 (TNR3+). These receptors were collected from a human donor in good health. Some clones in this sample may be carry-over from other donors' samples.

The rearrangement links TRBV21-1 to TRBJ2-1; TCRdb lists TRBD2, though no DNA is available to test this call. TRBV21-1 is deemed a pseudogene. The CDR3 is made up of 18 amino acids. The CDR3 here is CASPRASGGTEGQLEQFF.

The chain employs TRBV7-9 and TRBJ2-7; TCRdb's assignment of TRBD1 cannot be checked, as there is no DNA. Looked up from germline, CDR1 is SEHNR and CDR2 is FQNEAQ (reference sequence). This CDR3 has 14 residues. The CDR3 is CASSLQGAPYEQYF.